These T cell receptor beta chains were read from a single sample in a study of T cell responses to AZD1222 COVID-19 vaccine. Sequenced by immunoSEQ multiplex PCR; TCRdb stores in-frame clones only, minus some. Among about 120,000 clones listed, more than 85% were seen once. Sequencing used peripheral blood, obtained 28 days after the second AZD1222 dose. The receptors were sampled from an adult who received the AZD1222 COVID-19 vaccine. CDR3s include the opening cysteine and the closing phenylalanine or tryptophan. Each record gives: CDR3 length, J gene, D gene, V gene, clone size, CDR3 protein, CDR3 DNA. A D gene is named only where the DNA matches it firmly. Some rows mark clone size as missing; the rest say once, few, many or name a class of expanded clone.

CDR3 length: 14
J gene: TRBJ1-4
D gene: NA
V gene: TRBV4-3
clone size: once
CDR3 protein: CASSQDWVNEKLFF
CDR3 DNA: TGCGCCAGCAGCCAGGATTGGGTTAATGAAAAACTGTTTTTT

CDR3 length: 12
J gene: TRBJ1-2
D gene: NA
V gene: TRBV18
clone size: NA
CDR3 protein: CASKGVAGGYTF
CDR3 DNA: TGTGCCAGCAAGGGGGTGGCCGGCGGCTACACCTTC

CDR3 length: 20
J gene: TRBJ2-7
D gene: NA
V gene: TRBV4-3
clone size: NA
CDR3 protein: CASSRGASADNGGVVYEQYF
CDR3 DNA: TGCGCCAGCAGCCGCGGGGCCAGCGCAGACAACGGGGGTGTCGTCTACGAGCAGTACTTC

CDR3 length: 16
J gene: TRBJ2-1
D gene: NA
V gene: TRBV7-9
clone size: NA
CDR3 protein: CASSPQRRNTGNEQFF
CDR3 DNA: TGTGCCAGCAGCCCCCAACGACGGAATACGGGCAATGAGCAGTTCTTC

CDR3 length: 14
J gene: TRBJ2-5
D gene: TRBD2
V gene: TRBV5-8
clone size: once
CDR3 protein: CASSFGGGTETQYF
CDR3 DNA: TGTGCCAGCAGCTTCGGGGGGGGGACAGAGACCCAGTACTTC

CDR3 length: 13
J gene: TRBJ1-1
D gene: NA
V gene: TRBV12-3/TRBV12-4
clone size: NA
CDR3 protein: CASKGQLNTEAFF
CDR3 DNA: TGTGCCAGCAAAGGACAGCTGAACACTGAAGCTTTCTTT

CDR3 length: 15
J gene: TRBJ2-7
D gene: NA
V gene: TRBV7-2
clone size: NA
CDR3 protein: CASSLAGPGTYEQYF
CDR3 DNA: TGTGCCAGCAGCTTAGCTGGGCCGGGGACCTACGAGCAGTACTTC

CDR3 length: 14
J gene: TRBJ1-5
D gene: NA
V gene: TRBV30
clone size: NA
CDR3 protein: CAWSVRTRDQPQHF
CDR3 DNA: TGTGCCTGGAGTGTACGAACGAGGGATCAGCCCCAGCATTTT

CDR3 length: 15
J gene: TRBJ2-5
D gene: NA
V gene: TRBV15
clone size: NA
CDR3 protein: CATSRDSQRQETQYF
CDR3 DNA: TGTGCCACCAGCAGAGATAGCCAGCGACAAGAGACCCAGTACTTC

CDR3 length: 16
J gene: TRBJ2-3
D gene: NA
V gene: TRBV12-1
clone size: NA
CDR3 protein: CASSSPLAGGPDTQYF
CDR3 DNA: TGTGCCAGCAGCTCACCCCTAGCGGGAGGGCCAGATACGCAGTATTTT

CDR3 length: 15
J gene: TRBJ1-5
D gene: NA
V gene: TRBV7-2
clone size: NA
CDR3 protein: CASSFTGTSDQPQHF
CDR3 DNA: TGTGCCAGCAGCTTTACAGGGACTTCCGATCAGCCCCAGCATTTT

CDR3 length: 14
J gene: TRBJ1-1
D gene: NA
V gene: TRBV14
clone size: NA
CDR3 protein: CASSPGLEGTEAFF
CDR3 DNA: TGTGCCAGCAGCCCGGGATTGGAGGGAACTGAAGCTTTCTTT